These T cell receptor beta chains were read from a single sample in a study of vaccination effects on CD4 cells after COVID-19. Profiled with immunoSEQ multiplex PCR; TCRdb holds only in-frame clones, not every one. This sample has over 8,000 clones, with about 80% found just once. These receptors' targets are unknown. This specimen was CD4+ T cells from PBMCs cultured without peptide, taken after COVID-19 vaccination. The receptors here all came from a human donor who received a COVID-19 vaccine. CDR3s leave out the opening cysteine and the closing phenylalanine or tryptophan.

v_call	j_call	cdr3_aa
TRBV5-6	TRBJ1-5	ASSLYWSNSNQPQH
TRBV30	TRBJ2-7	AWRQGMVGEQY
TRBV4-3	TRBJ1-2	ASSQATGINNYGYT
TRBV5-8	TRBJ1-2	ASSPGQGSDYGYT
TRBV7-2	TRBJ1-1	ASSRGGGQGEAF
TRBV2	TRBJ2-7	ASSVGGGDEQY
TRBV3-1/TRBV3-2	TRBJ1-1	ASSQVESARNTEAF
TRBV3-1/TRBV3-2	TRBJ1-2	ASSQFRSGGKNGGYT
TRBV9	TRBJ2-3	ASSATGSDTQY
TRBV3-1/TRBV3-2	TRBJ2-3	ASSQTDTQY
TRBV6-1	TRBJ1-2	ASSEAFAEANYGYT
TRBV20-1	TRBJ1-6	SASEAVTNSPLH
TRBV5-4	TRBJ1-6	ASSLAGVPGGPLH
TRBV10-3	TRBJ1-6	AISESVARNSPLH
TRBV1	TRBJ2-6	TSRANVLT
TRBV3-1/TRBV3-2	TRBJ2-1	ASSTGPEQF
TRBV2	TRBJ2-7	ASSSSLYEQY
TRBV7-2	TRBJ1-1	ASSPHNSREAF
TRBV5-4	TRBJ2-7	ASSPTPAYEQY
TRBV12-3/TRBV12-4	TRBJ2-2	ASSLYSPGELF
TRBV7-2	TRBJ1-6	ASSHPDIYNSPLH
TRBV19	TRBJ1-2	ASNTAYGYT
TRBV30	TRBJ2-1	AWTFRRGRLYNEQF
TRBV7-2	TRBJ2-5	ASSLVGTSGGEVETQY
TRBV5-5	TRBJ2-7	ASSLDRDSYEQY
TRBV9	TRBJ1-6	ASSPSDGAYNSPLH
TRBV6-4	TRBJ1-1	ASSEPRTGGFPEAF
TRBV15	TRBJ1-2	ATSRDLTTAGYT
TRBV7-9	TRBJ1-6	ASSTSRDRLLGSPLH
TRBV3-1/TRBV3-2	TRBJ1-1	ASSQGLRNTEAF
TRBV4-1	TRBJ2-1	ASSPLWASGTRNEQF
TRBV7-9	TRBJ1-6	ASSLGTGDSPLH
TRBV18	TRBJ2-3	ASSLEDTQY
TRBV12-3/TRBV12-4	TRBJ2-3	ASSLMSTDTQY
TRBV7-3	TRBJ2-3	ASSPLRAGGTQY
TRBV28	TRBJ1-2	ASSPQGNYGYT
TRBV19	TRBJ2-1	ASSDGTPYDEQF
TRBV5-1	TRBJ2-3	ASSRDAAGGTDTQY
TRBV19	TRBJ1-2	ASSRTGVVYGYT
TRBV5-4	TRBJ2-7	ASSLKLGAGGDEQY
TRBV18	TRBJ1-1	ASSLNVQSEAF
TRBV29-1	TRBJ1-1	SATTTGSTTEAF
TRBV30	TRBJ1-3	AWTSKGGRGNTIY
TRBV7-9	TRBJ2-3	ASSLGPGIDTQY
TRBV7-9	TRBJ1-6	ASSGQGNSPLH
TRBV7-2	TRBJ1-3	ASSEDVGPGNTIY
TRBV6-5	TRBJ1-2	ASSYSGNGYT
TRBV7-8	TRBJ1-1	ASSLRDKNTEAF
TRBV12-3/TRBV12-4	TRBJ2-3	ASILGNTQY